These T cell receptor beta chains were read from a single sample in a study of cytomegalovirus exposure and HLA in healthy donors. The assay was immunoSEQ multiplex PCR, and TCRdb's table has in-frame clones only and misses some. Seen here are about 100,000 clones, around 72% observed once, and the top ten hold approximately 14%. The source material was PBMCs. The receptors were gathered from a woman aged 40-49 years in good health and CMV-seropositive. CDR3s include the opening cysteine and the closing phenylalanine or tryptophan. A D gene is named only where the DNA matches it firmly. Clone size, where shown, is once, few, many, or a class for clones that have expanded.

J,V,size,D,DNA,CDR3
TRBJ2-7,TRBV5-6,once,TRBD1,TGTGCCAGCAGCTTTTCTGGGACAGGGGGTGCCGAGCAGTACTTC,CASSFSGTGGAEQYF
TRBJ2-3,TRBV14,.,.,TGTGCCAGCAGCCAAGATCCCGCAGATACGCAGTATTTT,CASSQDPADTQYF
TRBJ2-3,TRBV25-1,.,TRBD2,TGTGCCAGCAGAATCAGCGGGGGGGATACGCAGTATTTT,CASRISGGDTQYF
TRBJ1-6,TRBV7-8,.,TRBD1,TGTGCCAGCAGCTGGACAGGGACTAATAATTCACCCCTCCACTTT,CASSWTGTNNSPLHF
TRBJ1-2,TRBV18,.,TRBD1,TGTGCCAGCTCACGGGACAGGGGGCCTAACTATGGCTACACCTTC,CASSRDRGPNYGYTF
TRBJ2-6,TRBV7-6,few,.,TGTGCCAGCAGCTTACAGGAAGCTGGGGCCAACGTCCTGACTTTC,CASSLQEAGANVLTF
TRBJ2-5,TRBV5-1,.,.,TGCGCCAGCAGCTTTAATCCGGGAGCCAAAGAGACCCAGTACTTC,CASSFNPGAKETQYF
TRBJ2-3,TRBV5-6,.,TRBD1,TGTGCCAGCAGCGGGGACAGGCCAGATACGCAGTATTTT,CASSGDRPDTQYF
TRBJ1-5,TRBV7-9,.,.,TGTGCCATCACGATGGGGGGTCAGCCCCAGCATTTT,CAITMGGQPQHF
TRBJ2-5,TRBV5-1,.,TRBD2,TGCGCCAGCAGCTATGGACTAGCGGGGGGCGGGGAGACCCAGTACTTC,CASSYGLAGGGETQYF
TRBJ1-1,TRBV11-2,.,TRBD1,TGTGCCAGCAGGCCTCCCTCAGGGGGCGGGACTGAAGCTTTCTTT,CASRPPSGGGTEAFF
TRBJ1-2,TRBV27,.,TRBD1,TGTGCCAGCAGAGCAATCGGACAGGGAAGCTATGGCTACACCTTC,CASRAIGQGSYGYTF
TRBJ2-6,TRBV7-7,.,TRBD2,TGTGCTACACGGGGAGGGGCTGGGGCCAACGTCCTGACTTTC,CATRGGAGANVLTF
TRBJ1-5,TRBV7-9,once,.,TGTGCCAGCAGCTTCGGGGGGCTTGATCAGCCCCAGCATTTT,CASSFGGLDQPQHF
TRBJ1-3,TRBV5-6,.,.,TGTGCCAGCAGGCAGGGGTCCTCTGGAAACACCATATATTTT,CASRQGSSGNTIYF
TRBJ1-6,TRBV13,.,.,TGTGCCAGCAGCTCTGGCGGGTCTAGAACACCCCTCCACTTT,CASSSGGSRTPLHF
TRBJ1-3,TRBV6-5,.,.,TGTGCCAGCAGTTACTCTGAGGCCACCTCTGGAAACACCATATATTTT,CASSYSEATSGNTIYF
TRBJ2-7,TRBV4-1,few,.,TGCGCCAGCAGCCAAGACGAGGGGGCGGGGGAGCAGTACTTC,CASSQDEGAGEQYF
TRBJ2-1,TRBV7-9,.,TRBD2,TGTGCCAGCAGCTTAGTAGTGAGAACTAGCGGCTACAATGAGCAGTTCTTC,CASSLVVRTSGYNEQFF
TRBJ2-6,TRBV5-6,.,.,TGTGCCAGCAGCTCCGTCTCTGGGGCCAACGTCCTGACTTTC,CASSSVSGANVLTF
TRBJ1-4,TRBV6-1,.,.,TGTGCCAGCAATCCTGGACACTTTGCCGAAAAACTGTTTTTT,CASNPGHFAEKLFF
TRBJ1-3,TRBV19,.,.,TGTGCCAGTAGCAGGATCTCTGGAAACACCATATATTTT,CASSRISGNTIYF
TRBJ1-5,TRBV10-3,once,TRBD1,TGTGCCATCAGAGCGACAGGGGGATTCAATCAGCCCCAGCATTTT,CAIRATGGFNQPQHF
TRBJ1-5,TRBV7-9,once,.,TGTGCCAGCAGCCCCGGGGAGCCCCAGCATTTT,CASSPGEPQHF
TRBJ1-4,TRBV15,.,.,TGTGCCACCAGCAGAGACCGAAGCGCCCGACTGTTTTTT,CATSRDRSARLFF